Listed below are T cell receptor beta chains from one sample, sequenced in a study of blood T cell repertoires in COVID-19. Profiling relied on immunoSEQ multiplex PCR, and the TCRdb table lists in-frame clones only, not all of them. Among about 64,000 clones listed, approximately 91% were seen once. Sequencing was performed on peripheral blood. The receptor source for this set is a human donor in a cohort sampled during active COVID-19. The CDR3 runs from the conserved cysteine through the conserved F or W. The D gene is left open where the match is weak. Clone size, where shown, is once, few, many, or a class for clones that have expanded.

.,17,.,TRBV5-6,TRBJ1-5,CASSLGVGRGHNQPQHF,TGTGCCAGCAGCTTGGGGGTAGGCAGGGGCCACAATCAGCCCCAGCATTTT
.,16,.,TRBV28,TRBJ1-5,CASSLYTGTGNQPQHF,TGTGCCAGCAGTTTATACACAGGGACGGGGAATCAGCCCCAGCATTTT
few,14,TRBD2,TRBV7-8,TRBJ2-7,CASSVTGTSGREYF,TGTGCCAGCAGCGTGACCGGGACTAGCGGGAGGGAGTACTTC
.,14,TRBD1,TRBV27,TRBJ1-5,CASSPAGGFQPQHF,TGTGCCAGCAGTCCCGCAGGGGGTTTTCAGCCCCAGCATTTT
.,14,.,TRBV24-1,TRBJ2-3,CATSGIGSSDTQYF,TGTGCCACCAGTGGGATCGGGAGTTCAGATACGCAGTATTTT
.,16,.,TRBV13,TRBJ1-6,CASSPALSPYNSPLHF,TGTGCCAGCAGCCCCGCCCTATCCCCCTATAATTCACCCCTCCACTTT
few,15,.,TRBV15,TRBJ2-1,CATSREGTWANEQFF,TGTGCCACCAGCAGGGAGGGGACGTGGGCAAATGAGCAGTTCTTC
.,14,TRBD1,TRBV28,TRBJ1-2,CASSLGTGNYGYTF,TGTGCCAGCAGTTTGGGGACAGGCAACTATGGCTACACCTTC
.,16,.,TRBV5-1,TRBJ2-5,CASSFRDRGYQETQYF,TGCGCCAGCAGCTTCAGGGATCGGGGGTACCAAGAGACCCAGTACTTC
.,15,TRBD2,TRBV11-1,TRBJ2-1,CASSLGAGGYNEQFF,TGTGCCAGCAGCTTAGGGGCGGGAGGATACAATGAGCAGTTCTTC
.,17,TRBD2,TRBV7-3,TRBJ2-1,CASSFDHQGLADNEQFF,TGTGCCAGCAGCTTCGACCACCAGGGACTAGCGGACAATGAGCAGTTCTTC
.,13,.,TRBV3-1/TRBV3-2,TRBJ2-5,CASSQELAETQYF,TGTGCCAGCAGCCAAGAACTAGCAGAGACCCAGTACTTC
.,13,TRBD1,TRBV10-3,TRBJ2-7,CAIRGTGGDEQYF,TGTGCCATCAGGGGGACAGGGGGGGACGAGCAGTACTTC
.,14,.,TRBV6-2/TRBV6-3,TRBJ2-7,CASSYYGPRGEQYF,TGTGCCAGCAGTTATTACGGGCCTAGGGGGGAGCAGTACTTC
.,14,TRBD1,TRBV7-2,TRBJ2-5,CASRGQGNQETQYF,TGTGCCAGCAGGGGACAGGGGAACCAAGAGACCCAGTACTTC
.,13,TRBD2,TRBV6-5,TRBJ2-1,CASLLAGGNEQFF,TGTGCCAGCTTACTAGCGGGGGGAAATGAGCAGTTCTTC
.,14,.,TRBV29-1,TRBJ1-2,CSVGFSDSIYGYTF,TGCAGCGTTGGATTTTCGGACTCCATTTATGGCTACACCTTC
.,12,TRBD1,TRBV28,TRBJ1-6,CASSLMGQGLHF,TGTGCCAGCAGTTTGATGGGACAGGGCTTACACTTT
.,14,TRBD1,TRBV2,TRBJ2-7,CASSIKDRGYEQYF,TGTGCCAGCAGTATTAAGGACAGGGGGTACGAGCAGTACTTC
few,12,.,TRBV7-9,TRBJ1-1,CASTRLNTEAFF,TGTGCCAGCACTCGGTTGAACACTGAAGCTTTCTTT
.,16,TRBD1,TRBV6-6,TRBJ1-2,CASSYSRGTGGDGYTF,TGTGCCAGCAGTTACTCCCGGGGAACAGGGGGAGATGGCTACACCTTC
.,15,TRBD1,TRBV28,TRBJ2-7,CASSTIGQGFYEQYF,TGTGCCAGCAGTACCATCGGACAGGGATTCTACGAGCAGTACTTC
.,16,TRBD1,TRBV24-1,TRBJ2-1,CATSDPGQGRYNEQFF,TGTGCCACCAGTGATCCGGGACAGGGGAGGTACAATGAGCAGTTCTTC
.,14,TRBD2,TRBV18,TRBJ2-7,CASSPGTSRYEQYF,TGTGCCAGCTCCCCCGGGACTAGCAGGTACGAGCAGTACTTC
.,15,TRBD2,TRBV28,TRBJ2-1,CASRRGGGSYNEQFF,TGTGCCAGCAGGCGCGGGGGTGGGTCCTACAATGAGCAGTTCTTC
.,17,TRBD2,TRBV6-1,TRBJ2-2,CASSALAGGPNTGELFF,TGTGCCAGCAGTGCACTAGCGGGAGGGCCGAACACCGGGGAGCTGTTTTTT
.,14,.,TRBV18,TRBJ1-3,CASSPQGAGNTIYF,TGTGCCAGCTCACCACAGGGAGCTGGAAACACCATATATTTT
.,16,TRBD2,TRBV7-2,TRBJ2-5,CASSPGSSGRLETQYF,TGTGCCAGCAGCCCCGGCTCTAGCGGGAGGTTGGAGACCCAGTACTTC